The source of this TCR beta chain is a study of STAT5B mutations in CD4+ large granular lymphocyte leukemia. Study findings and constraints: Compared with healthy controls (2/35), patient top clones favored TRBV06 (8/27).

By sample share, this clone is medium-sized. Its antigen remains unknown. V lost 7 bases and J lost 5; bases outside the gene matches: 6. Germline lookup yields CDR1 SQVTM and CDR2 ANQGSEA. The CDR3 totals 12 residues. Sequencing was performed with immunoSEQ multiplex PCR; in TCRdb, only in-frame clones are kept and a portion is missing. The sample yields 25,000 to 35,000 clones, under 85% seen once. The chain links TRBV29-1 to TRBJ1-2, with 8 bases identical to TRBD1. The origin of this receptor is a human donor in good health. Material for sequencing was CD4+ T cells from blood buffy coats. The CDR3 DNA reads TGCAGCGGACGGGACAGGCGTTATGGCTACACCTTC. It yields the protein CSGRDRRYGYTF.